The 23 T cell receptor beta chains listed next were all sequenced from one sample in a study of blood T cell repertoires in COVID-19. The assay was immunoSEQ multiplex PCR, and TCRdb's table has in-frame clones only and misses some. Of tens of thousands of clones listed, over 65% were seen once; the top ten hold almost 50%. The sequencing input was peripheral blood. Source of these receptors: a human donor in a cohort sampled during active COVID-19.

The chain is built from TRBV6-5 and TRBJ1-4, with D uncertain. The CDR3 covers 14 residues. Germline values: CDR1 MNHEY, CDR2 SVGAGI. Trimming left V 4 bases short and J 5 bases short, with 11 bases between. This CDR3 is CASSSPQRNEKLFF. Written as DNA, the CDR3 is TGTGCCAGCAGTTCTCCCCAGAGGAATGAAAAACTGTTTTTT.

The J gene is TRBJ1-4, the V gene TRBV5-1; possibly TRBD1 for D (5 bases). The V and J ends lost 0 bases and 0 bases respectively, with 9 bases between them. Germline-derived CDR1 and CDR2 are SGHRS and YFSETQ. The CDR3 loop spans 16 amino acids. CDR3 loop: CASSLVGTATNEKLFF. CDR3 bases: TGCGCCAGCAGCTTGGTAGGGACTGCAACTAATGAAAAACTGTTTTTT.

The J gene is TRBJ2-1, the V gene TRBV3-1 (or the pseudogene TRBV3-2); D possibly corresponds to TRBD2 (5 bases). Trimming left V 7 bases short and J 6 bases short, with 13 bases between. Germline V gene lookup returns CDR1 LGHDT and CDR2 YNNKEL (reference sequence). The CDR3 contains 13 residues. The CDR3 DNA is TGTGCCAGCACCGTGGCGGGTCTCAATGAGCAGTTCTTC. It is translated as CASTVAGLNEQFF.

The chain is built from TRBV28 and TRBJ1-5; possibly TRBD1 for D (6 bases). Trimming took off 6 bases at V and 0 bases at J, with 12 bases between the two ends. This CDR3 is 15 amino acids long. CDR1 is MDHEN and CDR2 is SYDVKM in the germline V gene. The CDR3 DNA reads TGTGCCAGCAGCATAGGGGGTTATAGCAATCAGCCCCAGCATTTT. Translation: CASSIGGYSNQPQHF.

The CDR3 loop reads CASSPWGKRGRNEQFF. The CDR3 region has the DNA TGTGCCAGCAGCCCCTGGGGGAAGCGGGGACGGAATGAGCAGTTCTTC. This chain uses TRBV3-1 (or the pseudogene TRBV3-2) with TRBJ2-1; TRBD2 agrees at 7 bases. The germline V gene encodes CDR1 LGHDT and CDR2 YNNKEL (reference sequence). V lost 4 bases to trimming and J lost 7 bases; unmatched junction nucleotides: 13. The CDR3 is made up of 16 amino acids.

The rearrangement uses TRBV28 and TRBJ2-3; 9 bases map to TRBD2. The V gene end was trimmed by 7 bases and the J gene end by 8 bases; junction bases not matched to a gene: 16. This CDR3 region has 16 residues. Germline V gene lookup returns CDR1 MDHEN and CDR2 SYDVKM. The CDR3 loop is CASTETSGARFGTQYF. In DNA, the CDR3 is TGTGCCAGCACCGAGACTAGCGGAGCTAGATTTGGTACGCAGTATTTT. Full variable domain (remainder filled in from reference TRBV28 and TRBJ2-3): DVKVTQSSRYLVKRTGEKVFLECVQDMDHENMFWYRQDPGLGLRLIYFSYDVKMKEKGDIPEGYSVSREKKERFSLILESASTNQTSMYLCASTETSGARFGTQYFGPGTRLTVL.

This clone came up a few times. In nucleotides, the CDR3 is TGTGCCAGCAGCGTGGGAGGGGGACAGCCCCAGCATTTT. Translated: CASSVGGGQPQHF. This rearrangement joins TRBV12-3 or TRBV12-4 to TRBJ1-5, with D perhaps TRBD1 (6 bases). The V gene lost 6 bases and the J gene lost 7 bases, with 13 bases spanning the gap. The CDR3 consists of 13 residues.

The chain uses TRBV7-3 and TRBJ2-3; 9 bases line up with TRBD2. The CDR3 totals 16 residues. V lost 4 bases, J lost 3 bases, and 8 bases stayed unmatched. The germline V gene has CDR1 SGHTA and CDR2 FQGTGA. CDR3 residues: CASSSTAGGSTDTQYF. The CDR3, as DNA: TGTGCCAGCAGCTCCACAGCGGGAGGCTCAACAGATACGCAGTATTTT.

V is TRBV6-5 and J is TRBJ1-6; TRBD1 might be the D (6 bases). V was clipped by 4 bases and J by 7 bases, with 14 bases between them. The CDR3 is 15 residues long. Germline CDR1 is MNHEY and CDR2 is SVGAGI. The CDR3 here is CASSSGTLYNSPLHF. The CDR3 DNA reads TGTGCCAGCAGTTCAGGGACATTATACAATTCACCCCTCCACTTT.

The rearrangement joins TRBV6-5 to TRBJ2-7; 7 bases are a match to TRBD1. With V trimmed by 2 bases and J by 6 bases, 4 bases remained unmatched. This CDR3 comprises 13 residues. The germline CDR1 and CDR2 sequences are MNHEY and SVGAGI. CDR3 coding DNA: TGTGCCAGCAGTTACGACAGGGTCTCCGAGCAGTACTTC. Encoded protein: CASSYDRVSEQYF.

The CDR3 DNA reads TGTGCCTGGAGCCGACAGGGTGGCACTGAAGCTTTCTTT. It encodes CAWSRQGGTEAFF. V gene TRBV30 combines with J gene TRBJ1-1, with 7 bases matching TRBD1. CDR3 length: 13 residues. Germline V lookup: CDR1 GTSNPN, CDR2 SVGIG (reference sequence). With V trimmed by 3 bases and J by 4 bases, 5 bases remained unmatched.

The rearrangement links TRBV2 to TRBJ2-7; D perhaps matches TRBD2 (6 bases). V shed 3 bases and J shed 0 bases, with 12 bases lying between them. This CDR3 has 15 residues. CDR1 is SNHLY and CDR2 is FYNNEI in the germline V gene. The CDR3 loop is CASSESGLGSYEQYF. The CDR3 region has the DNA TGTGCCAGCAGTGAGTCGGGACTGGGCTCCTACGAGCAGTACTTC.

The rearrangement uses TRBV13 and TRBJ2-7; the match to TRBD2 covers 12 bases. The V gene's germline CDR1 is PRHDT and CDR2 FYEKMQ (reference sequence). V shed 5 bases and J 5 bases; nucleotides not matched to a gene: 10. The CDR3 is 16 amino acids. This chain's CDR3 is CASSPRTSGNAHEQYF. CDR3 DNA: TGTGCCAGCAGCCCACGGACTAGCGGGAATGCGCACGAGCAGTACTTC.

The CDR3 DNA reads TGTGCCAGCAGGGCACAGGGGGAAAAGGATGGCTACACCTTC. Protein product: CASRAQGEKDGYTF. The chain combines TRBV27 with TRBJ1-2, with 8 bases identical to TRBD1. V lost 6 bases and J lost 6; bases outside the gene matches: 9. Germline values: CDR1 MNHEY, CDR2 SMNVEV (reference sequence). This CDR3 has 14 amino acids.

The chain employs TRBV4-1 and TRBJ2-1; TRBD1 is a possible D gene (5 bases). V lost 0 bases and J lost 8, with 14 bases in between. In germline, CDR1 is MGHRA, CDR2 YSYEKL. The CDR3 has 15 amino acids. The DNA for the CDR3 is TGCGCCAGCAGCCAAGATCAGGGCCCCCCACATGAGCAGTTCTTC. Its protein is CASSQDQGPPHEQFF.

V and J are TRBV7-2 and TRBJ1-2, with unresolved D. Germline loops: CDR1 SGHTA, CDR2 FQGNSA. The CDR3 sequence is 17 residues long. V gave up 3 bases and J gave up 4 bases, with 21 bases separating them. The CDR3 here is CASSFKSSADSRYGYTF. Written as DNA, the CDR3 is TGTGCCAGCAGCTTTAAGTCGTCGGCAGACTCTCGCTATGGCTACACCTTC.

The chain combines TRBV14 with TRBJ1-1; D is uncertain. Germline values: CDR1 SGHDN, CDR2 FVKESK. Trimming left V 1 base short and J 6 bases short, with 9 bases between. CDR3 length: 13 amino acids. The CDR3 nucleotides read TGTGCCAGCAGCCAAGTGTCGAGTTCTGAAGCTTTCTTT. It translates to CASSQVSSSEAFF.

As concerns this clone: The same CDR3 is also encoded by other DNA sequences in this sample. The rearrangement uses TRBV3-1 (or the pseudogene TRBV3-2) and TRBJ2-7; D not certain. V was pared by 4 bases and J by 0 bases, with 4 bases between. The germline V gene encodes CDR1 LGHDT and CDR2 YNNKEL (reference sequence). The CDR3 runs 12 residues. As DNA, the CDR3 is TGTGCCAGCAGCCTCAGCTCCTACGAGCAGTACTTC. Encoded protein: CASSLSSYEQYF.

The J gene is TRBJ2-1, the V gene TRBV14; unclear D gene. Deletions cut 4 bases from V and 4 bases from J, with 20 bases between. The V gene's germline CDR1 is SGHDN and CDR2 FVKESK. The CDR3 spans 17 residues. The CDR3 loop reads CASSLPLSTPRYNEQFF. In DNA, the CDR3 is TGTGCCAGCAGCCTCCCACTAAGTACCCCGAGGTACAATGAGCAGTTCTTC. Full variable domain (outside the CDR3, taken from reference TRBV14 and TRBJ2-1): EAGVTQFPSHSVIEKGQTVTLRCDPISGHDNLYWYRRVMGKEIKFLLHFVKESKQDESGMPNNRFLAERTGGTYSTLKVQPAELEDSGVYFCASSLPLSTPRYNEQFFGPGTRLTVL.

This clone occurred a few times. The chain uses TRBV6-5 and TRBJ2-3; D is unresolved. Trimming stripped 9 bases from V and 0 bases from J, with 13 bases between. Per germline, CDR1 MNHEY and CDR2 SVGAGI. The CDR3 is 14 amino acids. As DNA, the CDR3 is TGTGCCAGTCATCGGTCCGCTAGCACAGATACGCAGTATTTT. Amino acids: CASHRSASTDTQYF.

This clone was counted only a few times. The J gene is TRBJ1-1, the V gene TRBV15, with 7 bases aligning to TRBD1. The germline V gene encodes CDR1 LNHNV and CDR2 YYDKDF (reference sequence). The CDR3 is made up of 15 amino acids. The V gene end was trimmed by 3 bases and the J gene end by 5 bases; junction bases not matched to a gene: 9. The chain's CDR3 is CATSSHRGFGTEAFF. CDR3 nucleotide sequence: TGTGCCACCAGCAGCCACAGGGGTTTCGGGACTGAAGCTTTCTTT.

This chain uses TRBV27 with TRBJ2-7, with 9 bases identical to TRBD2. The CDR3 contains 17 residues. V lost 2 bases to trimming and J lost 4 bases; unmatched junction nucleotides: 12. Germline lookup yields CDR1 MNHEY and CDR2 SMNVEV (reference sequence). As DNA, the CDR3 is TGTGCCAGCAGTTTACCAAAGAGAGGGCTAGCGGGGTACGAGCAGTACTTC. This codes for CASSLPKRGLAGYEQYF.

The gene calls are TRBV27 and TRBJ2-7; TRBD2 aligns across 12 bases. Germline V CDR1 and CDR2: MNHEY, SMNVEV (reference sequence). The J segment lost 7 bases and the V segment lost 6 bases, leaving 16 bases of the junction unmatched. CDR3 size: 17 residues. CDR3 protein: CASRTPRASGRAGEQYF. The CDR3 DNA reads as TGTGCCAGCAGAACCCCACGGGCTAGCGGGAGGGCCGGGGAGCAGTACTTC.